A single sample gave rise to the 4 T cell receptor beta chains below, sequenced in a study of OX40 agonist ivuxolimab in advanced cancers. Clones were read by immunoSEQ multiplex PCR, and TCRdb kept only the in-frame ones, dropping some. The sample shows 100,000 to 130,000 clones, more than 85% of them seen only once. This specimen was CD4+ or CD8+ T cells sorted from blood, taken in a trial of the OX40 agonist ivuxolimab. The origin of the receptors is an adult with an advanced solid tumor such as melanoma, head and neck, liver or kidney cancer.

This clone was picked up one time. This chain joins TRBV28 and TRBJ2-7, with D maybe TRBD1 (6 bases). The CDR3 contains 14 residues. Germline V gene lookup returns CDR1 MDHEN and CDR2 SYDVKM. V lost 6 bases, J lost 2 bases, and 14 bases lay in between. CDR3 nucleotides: TGTGCCAGCAGAGCCACAGGGCCCCCCTACGAGCAGTACTTC. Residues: CASRATGPPYEQYF.

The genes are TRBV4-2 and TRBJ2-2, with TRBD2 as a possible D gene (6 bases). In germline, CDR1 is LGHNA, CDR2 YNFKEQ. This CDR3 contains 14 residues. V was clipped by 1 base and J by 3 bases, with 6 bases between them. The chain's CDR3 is CASSQGEDTGELFF. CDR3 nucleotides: TGTGCCAGCAGCCAAGGGGAGGACACCGGGGAGCTGTTTTTT.

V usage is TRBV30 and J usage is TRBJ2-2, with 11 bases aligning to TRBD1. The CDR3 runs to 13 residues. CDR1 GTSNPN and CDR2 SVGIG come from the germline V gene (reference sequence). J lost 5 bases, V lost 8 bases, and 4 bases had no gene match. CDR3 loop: CAKGQGVTGELFF. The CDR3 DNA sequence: TGTGCCAAGGGACAGGGGGTTACCGGGGAGCTGTTTTTT.

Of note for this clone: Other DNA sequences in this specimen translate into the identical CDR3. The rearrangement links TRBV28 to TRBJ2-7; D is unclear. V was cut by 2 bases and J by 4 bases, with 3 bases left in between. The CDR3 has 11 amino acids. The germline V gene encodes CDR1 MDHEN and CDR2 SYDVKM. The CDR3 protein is CASSLNYEQYF. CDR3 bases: TGTGCCAGCAGTTTAAATTACGAGCAGTACTTC. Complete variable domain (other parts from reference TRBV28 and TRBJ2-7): DVKVTQSSRYLVKRTGEKVFLECVQDMDHENMFWYRQDPGLGLRLIYFSYDVKMKEKGDIPEGYSVSREKKERFSLILESASTNQTSMYLCASSLNYEQYFGPGTRLTVT.